Listed below are T cell receptor beta chains from one sample, sequenced in a study of T cells in Graves' hyperthyroidism and ophthalmopathy. In TCRdb, the multiplex PCR reads were re-called with MiXCR into one record per CDR3 protein. Here the sample spans some 600,000 distinct CDR3 sequences, roughly 14% being singletons. Sequencing used blood. The receptors shown here come from a woman aged 25-40 years with Graves' hyperthyroidism that later progressed to Graves' ophthalmopathy. Both conserved end residues are part of each CDR3. Each record gives: clone size, V gene, D gene, J gene, CDR3 DNA, CDR3 protein. The D gene is left open where the match is weak. The listing skips clone size in some rows; elsewhere it reads once, few, many or a size class.

clone size: many
V gene: TRBV6-1
D gene: .
J gene: TRBJ1-2
CDR3 DNA: TGTGCCAACGCAGACGGAGCTAACTATGGCTACACCTTC
CDR3 protein: CANADGANYGYTF

clone size: .
V gene: TRBV7-9
D gene: .
J gene: TRBJ2-5
CDR3 DNA: TGCGCCAGCAGCCAAAGTGGAGGGATCGGAGAGACCCAGTGCTTC
CDR3 protein: CASSQSGGIGETQCF

clone size: .
V gene: TRBV25-1
D gene: TRBD1
J gene: TRBJ2-1
CDR3 DNA: TGTGCCAGCAGTGAAAGAAGCCAGGACAGGAGGTACAATGAGCAGTTCTTC
CDR3 protein: CASSERSQDRRYNEQFF

clone size: .
V gene: TRBV11-2
D gene: .
J gene: TRBJ2-1
CDR3 DNA: TGTGCCAGCAGCAATAGCGCCAGGGAGTTCAATGAGCAGTTCTTC
CDR3 protein: CASSNSAREFNEQFF

clone size: .
V gene: TRBV29-1
D gene: .
J gene: TRBJ1-3
CDR3 DNA: TGCAGCGTAGCCCCGAGGTTACTCCCTGGAAACACCATATATTTT
CDR3 protein: CSVAPRLLPGNTIYF

clone size: .
V gene: TRBV9
D gene: TRBD2
J gene: TRBJ2-5
CDR3 DNA: TGTGCCAGCAGCACCCTAGCGGGCGAACAAGAGACCCAGTACTTC
CDR3 protein: CASSTLAGEQETQYF

clone size: few
V gene: TRBV15
D gene: .
J gene: TRBJ1-5
CDR3 DNA: TGTGCCACACGATTTGGGGGCAATCAGCCCCAGCATTTT
CDR3 protein: CATRFGGNQPQHF

clone size: many
V gene: TRBV7-2
D gene: .
J gene: TRBJ2-3
CDR3 DNA: TGTGCCAGCAGCCGACTAGTCGGTACGCAGTATTTT
CDR3 protein: CASSRLVGTQYF

clone size: many
V gene: TRBV12-3/TRBV12-4
D gene: .
J gene: TRBJ1-2
CDR3 DNA: TGTGCCAGCAGCCGAATCTCTATTGGCTACACCTTC
CDR3 protein: CASSRISIGYTF

clone size: .
V gene: TRBV4-1
D gene: TRBD1
J gene: TRBJ1-1
CDR3 DNA: TGCGCCAGCAGCGGGACAGGGGGCGTCGTATACACTGAAGCTTTCTTT
CDR3 protein: CASSGTGGVVYTEAFF

clone size: many
V gene: TRBV12-5
D gene: TRBD1
J gene: TRBJ2-2
CDR3 DNA: TGTGCTAGTGGACGTGGACAGGGGGCAACCGGGGAGCTGTTTTTT
CDR3 protein: CASGRGQGATGELFF

clone size: many
V gene: TRBV11-2
D gene: .
J gene: TRBJ1-6
CDR3 DNA: TGTGCCAGCAGCTTCTCCGCGGGGGAGGCCCTCCACTTT
CDR3 protein: CASSFSAGEALHF

clone size: many
V gene: TRBV7-2
D gene: .
J gene: TRBJ1-4
CDR3 DNA: TGTGCCAGCGGGTCGCGGCAGACTAATGAAAAACTGTTTTTT
CDR3 protein: CASGSRQTNEKLFF

clone size: few
V gene: TRBV20-1
D gene: TRBD2
J gene: TRBJ2-7
CDR3 DNA: TGCAGTGCCCTATCCCTCCTAGCGGGAGAAGGGTACGAGCAGTACTTC
CDR3 protein: CSALSLLAGEGYEQYF

clone size: many
V gene: TRBV12-3/TRBV12-4
D gene: .
J gene: TRBJ2-7
CDR3 DNA: TGTGCCAGCAGTCCCGGGCCCCCAGCCCCCTACGAGCAGTACTTC
CDR3 protein: CASSPGPPAPYEQYF

clone size: many
V gene: TRBV25-1
D gene: TRBD1
J gene: TRBJ1-1
CDR3 DNA: TGTGCCAGCAGTGAATCAGGGGACAGGTCTTACACTGAAGCTTTCTTT
CDR3 protein: CASSESGDRSYTEAFF

clone size: .
V gene: TRBV4-3
D gene: .
J gene: TRBJ2-3
CDR3 DNA: TGCGCCAGCAGCCAAAATAAGGGGTATACGCAGTATTTT
CDR3 protein: CASSQNKGYTQYF

clone size: few
V gene: TRBV11-2
D gene: .
J gene: TRBJ2-3
CDR3 DNA: TGTGCCAGCAGCTTAGGGCTAGCGAGCGCCAGCACAGATACGCAGTATTTT
CDR3 protein: CASSLGLASASTDTQYF

clone size: .
V gene: TRBV12-3/TRBV12-4
D gene: TRBD1
J gene: TRBJ1-2
CDR3 DNA: TGTGCCAGCAGTCCGGCGGGACAGCCTGGCTACACCTTC
CDR3 protein: CASSPAGQPGYTF

clone size: many
V gene: TRBV2
D gene: .
J gene: TRBJ2-2
CDR3 DNA: TGTGCCAGCAGTGAAGCGCTTAGTGTAGGGGAGCTGTTTTTT
CDR3 protein: CASSEALSVGELFF

clone size: many
V gene: TRBV4-1
D gene: .
J gene: TRBJ2-7
CDR3 DNA: TGCGCCAGCAGCCTCCAGCAGGGAGGCTACGAGCAGTACTTC
CDR3 protein: CASSLQQGGYEQYF

clone size: many
V gene: TRBV5-1
D gene: TRBD2
J gene: TRBJ2-2
CDR3 DNA: TGCGCCAGCATCGCGGGAGGGCCGAGCACCGGGGAGCTGTTTTTT
CDR3 protein: CASIAGGPSTGELFF

clone size: .
V gene: TRBV5-1
D gene: TRBD1
J gene: TRBJ2-2
CDR3 DNA: TGCGCCAGTACGGACAGGACGCGAGGCGGGGAGCTGTTTTTT
CDR3 protein: CASTDRTRGGELFF

clone size: many
V gene: TRBV14
D gene: .
J gene: TRBJ2-2
CDR3 DNA: TGTGCCAGCAGCCCCTCCCCCGACCGAGCCGGGGAGCTGTTTTTT
CDR3 protein: CASSPSPDRAGELFF

clone size: many
V gene: TRBV7-8
D gene: TRBD1
J gene: TRBJ1-1
CDR3 DNA: TGTGCCAGCAGACCTAGACAGGGGTCGTCTGAAGCTTTCTTT
CDR3 protein: CASRPRQGSSEAFF

clone size: few
V gene: TRBV5-1
D gene: TRBD2
J gene: TRBJ2-2
CDR3 DNA: TGCGCCAGCAGCTTGGAACTAGCGGGAGGGAACACCGGGGAGCTGTTTTTT
CDR3 protein: CASSLELAGGNTGELFF

clone size: many
V gene: TRBV2
D gene: TRBD2
J gene: TRBJ2-3
CDR3 DNA: TGTGCCAGTAGCGAGACTAGCGGGGGGACAGATACGCAGTATTTT
CDR3 protein: CASSETSGGTDTQYF

clone size: many
V gene: TRBV30
D gene: .
J gene: TRBJ1-1
CDR3 DNA: TGTGCCTCCTCAGGGGTGCCGATGAACACTGAAGCTTTCTTT
CDR3 protein: CASSGVPMNTEAFF

clone size: many
V gene: TRBV2
D gene: TRBD1
J gene: TRBJ1-1
CDR3 DNA: TGTGCCAGCAGTGAAGAGGCAGGGGGCGTCACTGAAGCTTTCTTT
CDR3 protein: CASSEEAGGVTEAFF

clone size: many
V gene: TRBV15
D gene: .
J gene: TRBJ2-5
CDR3 DNA: TGTGCCACCAGCAGAGACCGGGGCCTGAAGGACTTC
CDR3 protein: CATSRDRGLKDF

clone size: .
V gene: TRBV6-1
D gene: .
J gene: TRBJ1-2
CDR3 DNA: TGTGCCAGCAGTGAAGCTTCCGGATTCTATGGCCACACCTTC
CDR3 protein: CASSEASGFYGHTF

clone size: many
V gene: TRBV6-2/TRBV6-3
D gene: .
J gene: TRBJ2-1
CDR3 DNA: TGTGCCAGCAGTTCGTCCCAGCGGGAGCAGTTCTTC
CDR3 protein: CASSSSQREQFF

clone size: .
V gene: TRBV4-3
D gene: TRBD1
J gene: TRBJ2-7
CDR3 DNA: TGCGCCAGCAGCCAGGACAGGGGGTTCCAATACGAGCAGTACTTC
CDR3 protein: CASSQDRGFQYEQYF

clone size: .
V gene: TRBV6-5
D gene: .
J gene: TRBJ1-2
CDR3 DNA: TGTGCCAGCAGTTACTCTTCCGGACAGCCCTCTCCAATCTATGGCTACACCTTC
CDR3 protein: CASSYSSGQPSPIYGYTF

clone size: few
V gene: TRBV27
D gene: .
J gene: TRBJ2-7
CDR3 DNA: TGTGCCAGCAGGTATATCAGGGGGGCTACGGAGCAGTACTTC
CDR3 protein: CASRYIRGATEQYF

clone size: few
V gene: TRBV29-1
D gene: TRBD2
J gene: TRBJ2-1
CDR3 DNA: TGCAGCGCAAAAGCGGGAGGAGTCAATGAGCAGTTCTTC
CDR3 protein: CSAKAGGVNEQFF

clone size: many
V gene: TRBV7-9
D gene: .
J gene: TRBJ1-4
CDR3 DNA: TGTGCCAGCAGCTCTCAGGGGATTAATGAAAAACTGTTTTTT
CDR3 protein: CASSSQGINEKLFF

clone size: .
V gene: TRBV19
D gene: .
J gene: TRBJ1-5
CDR3 DNA: TGTGCCAGTACCTCCCCGGGGGGTAATCAGCCCCAGCATTTT
CDR3 protein: CASTSPGGNQPQHF

clone size: many
V gene: TRBV5-1
D gene: .
J gene: TRBJ2-1
CDR3 DNA: TGCGCCAGCAGCATACACCGAGCTGACAATGAGCAGTTCTTC
CDR3 protein: CASSIHRADNEQFF

clone size: many
V gene: TRBV2
D gene: .
J gene: TRBJ1-1
CDR3 DNA: TGTGCCAGCAGATATGACCTCCTCGAGAACACTGAAGCTTTCTTT
CDR3 protein: CASRYDLLENTEAFF

clone size: many
V gene: TRBV28
D gene: .
J gene: TRBJ1-4
CDR3 DNA: TGTGCCAGCAGTTTCCATTTAACTAATGAAAAACTGTTTTTT
CDR3 protein: CASSFHLTNEKLFF

clone size: many
V gene: TRBV6-1
D gene: TRBD1
J gene: TRBJ1-1
CDR3 DNA: TGTGCCAGCAGAACCGGGACAGCGAACACTGAAGCTTTCTTT
CDR3 protein: CASRTGTANTEAFF

clone size: .
V gene: TRBV27
D gene: .
J gene: TRBJ1-4
CDR3 DNA: TGTGCCAGCAGTTGGAGAGGGGCAACTAATGAAAAACTGTTTTTT
CDR3 protein: CASSWRGATNEKLFF

clone size: many
V gene: TRBV11-2
D gene: TRBD2
J gene: TRBJ2-5
CDR3 DNA: TGTGCCAGCAGCTCCTCCGGGGGGGAACAAGAGACCCAGTACTTC
CDR3 protein: CASSSSGGEQETQYF

clone size: few
V gene: TRBV7-8
D gene: .
J gene: TRBJ1-5
CDR3 DNA: TGTGCCAGCAGCCCGACCCGGATTAGCAATCAGCCCCAGCATTTT
CDR3 protein: CASSPTRISNQPQHF

clone size: many
V gene: TRBV2
D gene: .
J gene: TRBJ2-1
CDR3 DNA: TGTGCCAGCAGGGTATTGGGCGAGCAGTTCTTC
CDR3 protein: CASRVLGEQFF

clone size: many
V gene: TRBV19
D gene: .
J gene: TRBJ1-1
CDR3 DNA: TGTGCCAGTAGTATAGTACAGGGCGGCGCTGAAGCTTTCTTT
CDR3 protein: CASSIVQGGAEAFF

clone size: many
V gene: TRBV2
D gene: .
J gene: TRBJ1-6
CDR3 DNA: TGTGCCAGCACCGCCCAGGGGTCACCCCTCCACTTT
CDR3 protein: CASTAQGSPLHF

clone size: .
V gene: TRBV5-1
D gene: TRBD1
J gene: TRBJ2-7
CDR3 DNA: TGCGCCAGCAGCACGCGGACAGGGGGCTCCTACGAGCAGTACTTC
CDR3 protein: CASSTRTGGSYEQYF

clone size: many
V gene: TRBV12-3/TRBV12-4
D gene: .
J gene: TRBJ1-1
CDR3 DNA: TGTGCCAGCAGTTTACAGAAGAACACTGAAGCTTTCTTT
CDR3 protein: CASSLQKNTEAFF

clone size: many
V gene: TRBV19
D gene: TRBD1
J gene: TRBJ1-2
CDR3 DNA: TGTGCCAGTAGGCCTGAAACAGGGGCCAACTATGGCTACACCTTC
CDR3 protein: CASRPETGANYGYTF

clone size: many
V gene: TRBV12-3/TRBV12-4
D gene: .
J gene: TRBJ2-1
CDR3 DNA: TGTGCCAGCAGTTTTATTAGCGCATCGGGCAATGAGCAGTTCTTC
CDR3 protein: CASSFISASGNEQFF

clone size: .
V gene: TRBV7-2
D gene: TRBD2
J gene: TRBJ2-1
CDR3 DNA: TGTGCCAGCAGCTTAGCTGAGGCGGGAGTTAAGTTCTTC
CDR3 protein: CASSLAEAGVKFF

clone size: few
V gene: TRBV27
D gene: .
J gene: TRBJ1-6
CDR3 DNA: TGTGCCAGCAGTCTCAGACAGGTTTATAATTCACCCCTCCACTTT
CDR3 protein: CASSLRQVYNSPLHF

clone size: few
V gene: TRBV3-1
D gene: .
J gene: TRBJ1-1
CDR3 DNA: TGTGCCAGCAGCCAAGGGTGGCAGGGTCTACTCTTT
CDR3 protein: CASSQGWQGLLF

clone size: many
V gene: TRBV20-1
D gene: TRBD2
J gene: TRBJ2-1
CDR3 DNA: TGCAGTGCTACGATAGCGGGCTTAAATAATGAGCAGTTCTTC
CDR3 protein: CSATIAGLNNEQFF

clone size: .
V gene: TRBV20-1
D gene: .
J gene: TRBJ2-5
CDR3 DNA: TGCAGTGCCACCCTGACTGCTCCCAGGGAGACCCAGTACTTC
CDR3 protein: CSATLTAPRETQYF